Listed below are T cell receptor beta chains from one sample, sequenced in a study of blood T cell repertoires in COVID-19. Sequenced by immunoSEQ multiplex PCR; TCRdb stores in-frame clones only, minus some. The sample contains roughly 250,000 clones, 75% to 90% of which appear only once. The sample taken for sequencing was peripheral blood. These receptors were taken from a woman aged 40 to 50 with acute or convalescent COVID-19. Both conserved end residues are part of each CDR3. Each record gives: D gene, V gene, J gene, clone size, CDR3 protein, CDR3 DNA. The D gene is left open where the match is weak. Some rows have no size entry. The others give once, few or many, or a class for an expanded clone.

d_gene: TRBD1
v_gene: TRBV6-6
j_gene: TRBJ1-4
abundance: -
CDR3aa: CASSSNSGQNEKLFF
CDR3nt: TGTGCCAGCAGTTCCAACTCGGGACAGAATGAAAAACTGTTTTTT

d_gene: -
v_gene: TRBV18
j_gene: TRBJ1-1
abundance: -
CDR3aa: CASSTTPREGNTEAFF
CDR3nt: TGTGCCAGCTCAACCACACCTCGGGAGGGGAACACTGAAGCTTTCTTT

d_gene: -
v_gene: TRBV19
j_gene: TRBJ1-6
abundance: -
CDR3aa: CASAPQAGYSPLHF
CDR3nt: TGTGCCAGTGCCCCCCAAGCGGGCTATTCACCCCTCCACTTT

d_gene: TRBD1
v_gene: TRBV2
j_gene: TRBJ2-1
abundance: -
CDR3aa: CASTGQGAYNEQFF
CDR3nt: TGTGCCAGCACTGGACAGGGGGCCTACAATGAGCAGTTCTTC

d_gene: -
v_gene: TRBV5-4
j_gene: TRBJ2-1
abundance: -
CDR3aa: CASTRDSYNEQFF
CDR3nt: TGTGCCAGCACCCGGGACTCCTACAATGAGCAGTTCTTC

d_gene: TRBD2
v_gene: TRBV30
j_gene: TRBJ2-3
abundance: -
CDR3aa: CAWSLDLGGGAFLSTDTQYF
CDR3nt: TGTGCCTGGAGTCTAGACCTGGGCGGGGGGGCATTCTTGAGCACAGATACGCAGTATTTT

d_gene: -
v_gene: TRBV27
j_gene: TRBJ1-2
abundance: -
CDR3aa: CASALTFGGGYTF
CDR3nt: TGTGCCAGCGCCCTGACCTTCGGGGGAGGCTACACCTTC

d_gene: TRBD1
v_gene: TRBV3-1/TRBV3-2
j_gene: TRBJ1-3
abundance: -
CDR3aa: CASSPAWTGRNTIYF
CDR3nt: TGTGCCAGCAGTCCTGCCTGGACAGGGAGAAACACCATATATTTT

d_gene: -
v_gene: TRBV6-5
j_gene: TRBJ2-2
abundance: -
CDR3aa: CASSYRERSGELFF
CDR3nt: TGTGCCAGCAGTTACAGGGAGCGATCCGGGGAGCTGTTTTTT

d_gene: TRBD1
v_gene: TRBV5-4
j_gene: TRBJ1-4
abundance: -
CDR3aa: CASSQYTGTGFEKLFF
CDR3nt: TGTGCCAGCAGCCAGTATACCGGGACAGGGTTTGAAAAACTGTTTTTT

d_gene: -
v_gene: TRBV19
j_gene: TRBJ1-2
abundance: -
CDR3aa: CASSMTRGDYGYTF
CDR3nt: TGTGCCAGTAGTATGACCAGGGGTGACTATGGCTACACCTTC

d_gene: -
v_gene: TRBV14
j_gene: TRBJ2-6
abundance: once
CDR3aa: CASSPLGTTGANVLTF
CDR3nt: TGTGCCAGCAGCCCCCTGGGCACCACTGGGGCCAACGTCCTGACTTTC

d_gene: -
v_gene: TRBV3-1/TRBV3-2
j_gene: TRBJ1-2
abundance: -
CDR3aa: CASSKDSANYGYTF
CDR3nt: TGTGCCAGCAGCAAGGACAGCGCTAACTATGGCTACACCTTC

d_gene: TRBD1
v_gene: TRBV9
j_gene: TRBJ1-2
abundance: once
CDR3aa: CASSSSTGRSFLAF
CDR3nt: TGTGCCAGCAGCTCTTCGACAGGGAGGTCCTTCCTTGCCTTC

d_gene: TRBD2
v_gene: TRBV19
j_gene: TRBJ2-1
abundance: -
CDR3aa: CASSIASGGDEQFF
CDR3nt: TGTGCCAGTAGTATTGCCAGCGGGGGGGATGAGCAGTTCTTC

d_gene: -
v_gene: TRBV30
j_gene: TRBJ1-1
abundance: once
CDR3aa: CAWSAPRGSDTEAFF
CDR3nt: TGTGCCTGGAGTGCCCCTAGGGGTTCGGACACTGAAGCTTTCTTT

d_gene: TRBD1
v_gene: TRBV15
j_gene: TRBJ1-4
abundance: -
CDR3aa: CATSRNLDRGNEKLFF
CDR3nt: TGTGCCACCAGCAGAAACCTGGACAGGGGAAATGAAAAACTGTTTTTT

d_gene: -
v_gene: TRBV30
j_gene: TRBJ1-2
abundance: -
CDR3aa: CAWSPDRVNYGYTF
CDR3nt: TGTGCCTGGAGCCCGGACAGAGTAAACTATGGCTACACCTTC

d_gene: -
v_gene: TRBV11-2
j_gene: TRBJ1-2
abundance: -
CDR3aa: CATVGRDSSYTF
CDR3nt: TGTGCCACCGTTGGGCGCGATAGTAGCTACACCTTC

d_gene: TRBD1
v_gene: TRBV27
j_gene: TRBJ2-5
abundance: -
CDR3aa: CASSYGTGGRETQYF
CDR3nt: TGTGCCAGCAGTTATGGGACAGGGGGCCGGGAGACCCAGTACTTC

d_gene: TRBD2
v_gene: TRBV3-1/TRBV3-2
j_gene: TRBJ2-1
abundance: -
CDR3aa: CASSEGLAGGLGNEQFF
CDR3nt: TGTGCCAGCAGCGAGGGACTAGCGGGGGGGCTAGGTAATGAGCAGTTCTTC

d_gene: TRBD1
v_gene: TRBV24-1
j_gene: TRBJ2-3
abundance: -
CDR3aa: CATSDYPGQGTDTQYF
CDR3nt: TGTGCCACCAGTGATTATCCGGGACAGGGGACAGATACGCAGTATTTT

d_gene: -
v_gene: TRBV3-1/TRBV3-2
j_gene: TRBJ1-2
abundance: -
CDR3aa: CASSHTGTAYGYTF
CDR3nt: TGTGCCAGCAGCCACACCGGGACTGCCTATGGCTACACCTTC

d_gene: TRBD2
v_gene: TRBV5-1
j_gene: TRBJ2-1
abundance: -
CDR3aa: CASSLFPRASGVPWDEQFF
CDR3nt: TGCGCCAGCAGCTTGTTCCCCCGGGCTAGCGGGGTGCCTTGGGATGAGCAGTTCTTC

d_gene: -
v_gene: TRBV11-2
j_gene: TRBJ1-1
abundance: -
CDR3aa: CASSAGAGAFF
CDR3nt: TGTGCCAGCAGCGCAGGGGCGGGAGCTTTCTTT

d_gene: -
v_gene: TRBV5-1
j_gene: TRBJ2-5
abundance: -
CDR3aa: CASSSGWDQETQYF
CDR3nt: TGCGCCAGCAGCTCCGGGTGGGACCAAGAGACCCAGTACTTC

d_gene: TRBD1
v_gene: TRBV5-1
j_gene: TRBJ1-6
abundance: -
CDR3aa: CASSLAFEGANSPLHF
CDR3nt: TGCGCCAGCAGCTTGGCATTCGAGGGGGCTAATTCACCCCTCCACTTT

d_gene: TRBD2
v_gene: TRBV6-5
j_gene: TRBJ2-5
abundance: once
CDR3aa: CASRRLAGEETQYF
CDR3nt: TGTGCCAGCAGGCGACTAGCGGGGGAAGAGACCCAGTACTTC

d_gene: TRBD1
v_gene: TRBV5-1
j_gene: TRBJ1-2
abundance: -
CDR3aa: CASSHPGQQSAGALWGYTF
CDR3nt: TGCGCCAGCAGCCATCCGGGACAGCAGTCGGCCGGAGCCCTATGGGGCTACACCTTC

d_gene: TRBD1
v_gene: TRBV6-1
j_gene: TRBJ1-1
abundance: -
CDR3aa: CASSEGTGLNTEAFF
CDR3nt: TGTGCCAGCAGTGAAGGGACAGGGTTGAACACTGAAGCTTTCTTT

d_gene: -
v_gene: TRBV11-3
j_gene: TRBJ2-3
abundance: -
CDR3aa: CASSLGPSTDTQYF
CDR3nt: TGTGCCAGCAGCTTGGGCCCCAGCACAGATACGCAGTATTTT

d_gene: -
v_gene: TRBV10-2
j_gene: TRBJ2-3
abundance: -
CDR3aa: CASSEQAESTDTQYF
CDR3nt: TGCGCCAGCAGTGAGCAAGCGGAAAGCACAGATACGCAGTATTTT

d_gene: TRBD1
v_gene: TRBV29-1
j_gene: TRBJ2-5
abundance: -
CDR3aa: CSVAGTGVHQETQYF
CDR3nt: TGCAGCGTGGCCGGGACAGGGGTCCACCAAGAGACCCAGTACTTC

d_gene: -
v_gene: TRBV19
j_gene: TRBJ1-2
abundance: -
CDR3aa: CASSIRENYGYTF
CDR3nt: TGTGCCAGTAGTATCCGGGAGAACTATGGCTACACCTTC

d_gene: -
v_gene: TRBV7-3
j_gene: TRBJ1-2
abundance: -
CDR3aa: CASSSTGEGRSYGYTF
CDR3nt: TGTGCCAGCAGCTCAACGGGGGAGGGACGAAGCTATGGCTACACCTTC

d_gene: TRBD1
v_gene: TRBV5-1
j_gene: TRBJ2-1
abundance: -
CDR3aa: CASSLGTGGRDEQFF
CDR3nt: TGCGCCAGCAGCTTGGGAACAGGGGGTAGGGATGAGCAGTTCTTC

d_gene: -
v_gene: TRBV18
j_gene: TRBJ2-2
abundance: -
CDR3aa: CASSRNRDTGELFF
CDR3nt: TGTGCCAGCTCACGAAACAGGGACACCGGGGAGCTGTTTTTT

d_gene: -
v_gene: TRBV23-1
j_gene: TRBJ1-1
abundance: -
CDR3aa: CASSQAEQGPTEAFF
CDR3nt: TGCGCCAGCAGTCAAGCGGAGCAGGGGCCCACTGAAGCTTTCTTT

d_gene: TRBD1
v_gene: TRBV4-1
j_gene: TRBJ2-1
abundance: -
CDR3aa: CASSLQGVGYNEQFF
CDR3nt: TGCGCCAGCAGCCTCCAGGGGGTGGGCTACAATGAGCAGTTCTTC

d_gene: -
v_gene: TRBV24-1
j_gene: TRBJ1-1
abundance: once
CDR3aa: CATRGLGEAFF
CDR3nt: TGTGCCACCAGGGGGCTGGGTGAAGCTTTCTTT

d_gene: TRBD1
v_gene: TRBV5-4
j_gene: TRBJ2-2
abundance: -
CDR3aa: CASIQGATGELFF
CDR3nt: TGTGCCAGCATACAGGGGGCAACCGGGGAGCTGTTTTTT

d_gene: -
v_gene: TRBV19
j_gene: TRBJ2-3
abundance: -
CDR3aa: CASSIARGTEDRGRATDTQYF
CDR3nt: TGTGCCAGTAGTATAGCCCGCGGGACAGAAGACCGGGGGCGGGCCACAGATACGCAGTATTTT

d_gene: -
v_gene: TRBV3-1/TRBV3-2
j_gene: TRBJ1-6
abundance: once
CDR3aa: CASSPRRDRSSSSYNSPLHF
CDR3nt: TGTGCCAGCAGCCCACGCCGCGACAGGTCATCCTCCTCCTATAATTCACCCCTCCACTTT

d_gene: -
v_gene: TRBV19
j_gene: TRBJ1-5
abundance: few
CDR3aa: CASAGQQSNQPQHF
CDR3nt: TGTGCCAGCGCAGGGCAACAGAGCAATCAGCCCCAGCATTTT

d_gene: -
v_gene: TRBV7-3
j_gene: TRBJ2-2
abundance: -
CDR3aa: CASSLLSGASGELFF
CDR3nt: TGTGCCAGCAGCTTATTGTCAGGGGCATCCGGGGAGCTGTTTTTT

d_gene: -
v_gene: TRBV6-6
j_gene: TRBJ1-1
abundance: -
CDR3aa: CASSWDTQNTEAFF
CDR3nt: TGTGCCAGCAGCTGGGACACCCAGAACACTGAAGCTTTCTTT

d_gene: -
v_gene: TRBV7-5
j_gene: TRBJ1-4
abundance: once
CDR3aa: CARSLRQGGVANEKLFF
CDR3nt: TGTGCCAGAAGCTTAAGACAGGGGGGGGTAGCTAATGAAAAACTGTTTTTT

d_gene: -
v_gene: TRBV5-4
j_gene: TRBJ1-2
abundance: -
CDR3aa: CASSEFGRGSGGYTF
CDR3nt: TGTGCCAGCTCGGAGTTTGGTCGGGGGTCCGGGGGCTACACCTTC

d_gene: TRBD1
v_gene: TRBV24-1
j_gene: TRBJ2-6
abundance: -
CDR3aa: CATSDQQGASGANVLTF
CDR3nt: TGTGCCACCAGTGACCAACAGGGGGCTTCTGGGGCCAACGTCCTGACTTTC

d_gene: TRBD2
v_gene: TRBV13
j_gene: TRBJ2-5
abundance: -
CDR3aa: CASSARTSGGKQYF
CDR3nt: TGTGCCAGCAGCGCAAGGACTAGCGGGGGGAAACAGTACTTC

d_gene: TRBD1
v_gene: TRBV30
j_gene: TRBJ2-3
abundance: once
CDR3aa: CAWSADRVTDTQYF
CDR3nt: TGTGCCTGGAGTGCGGACAGGGTCACAGATACGCAGTATTTT

d_gene: TRBD1
v_gene: TRBV6-5
j_gene: TRBJ1-2
abundance: -
CDR3aa: CASSRDRGSYGYTF
CDR3nt: TGTGCCAGCAGCCGGGACAGGGGAAGCTATGGCTACACCTTC